Presented here are 10 T cell receptor beta chains from one specimen sequenced in a study of cytomegalovirus exposure and HLA in healthy donors. This PCR relied on a set of 60 Vbeta primers and 13 Jbeta primers. Clones were sequenced by immunoSEQ multiplex PCR, and TCRdb holds only the in-frame ones, with some missing. The sample contains around 90,000 clones, about 89% of which appear only once. Sequences were obtained from PBMCs. All receptors derive from a man younger than 40 in good health and CMV-seropositive.

The chain has TRBV5-4 and TRBJ2-7; 10 bases are shared with TRBD2. The CDR3 has 17 residues. Germline assignment: CDR1 SGHNT and CDR2 YYREEE (reference sequence). With 4 bases clipped from V and 0 bases from J, the junction kept 10 bases outside the gene matches. The CDR3 DNA follows: TGTGCCAGCAGCGGGAGCGGGAGGGACTCCTACTCCTACGAGCAGTACTTC. It is translated as CASSGSGRDSYSYEQYF.

The V call is TRBV5-1, the J call TRBJ2-7; TRBD2 agrees at 8 bases. This CDR3 region has 14 residues. V lost 4 bases to trimming and J lost 5 bases; unmatched junction nucleotides: 8. Germline V CDR1 and CDR2: SGHRS, YFSETQ. The CDR3 sequence: CASSVGLVTHEQYF. As DNA, the CDR3 is TGCGCCAGCAGCGTGGGACTAGTAACTCACGAGCAGTACTTC.

DNA of the CDR3: TGTGCCAGCAGTGACAGCGACGAGCAGTACTTC. Protein sequence: CASSDSDEQYF. The chain uses TRBV6-5 and TRBJ2-7, with D tentatively TRBD1 (5 bases). V was shortened by 5 bases and J by 5 bases, with 7 bases between the two germline ends. The V gene's germline CDR1 is MNHEY and CDR2 SVGAGI. The CDR3 contains 11 residues.

The table lists this clone with a few counts. The chain carries TRBV7-8 and TRBJ2-2; the D gene is possibly TRBD1 (6 bases). The CDR3 totals 14 residues. V was shortened by 4 bases and J by 1 base, with 7 bases between the two germline ends. Germline-derived CDR1 and CDR2 are SGHVS and FQNEAQ. The CDR3 nucleotides are TGTGCCAGCAGCTCGACAGGGAACACCGGGGAGCTGTTTTTT. This encodes CASSSTGNTGELFF.

The chain recombines TRBV29-1 with TRBJ2-5, with TRBD2 matching over 11 bases. The CDR3 totals 13 residues. Germline V lookup: CDR1 SQVTM, CDR2 ANQGSEA. The trim removed 7 bases at V and 4 bases at J, leaving 5 bases unmatched. This chain's CDR3 is CSAAGTSGETQYF. CDR3 nucleotide sequence: TGCAGCGCTGCAGGGACTAGCGGAGAGACCCAGTACTTC. Full variable domain (rest looked up from reference TRBV29-1 and TRBJ2-5): SAVISQKPSRDICQRGTSLTIQCQVDSQVTMMFWYRQQPGQSLTLIATANQGSEATYESGFVIDKFPISRPNLTFSTLTVSNMSPEDSSIYLCSAAGTSGETQYFGPGTRLLVL.

V and J are TRBV5-5 and TRBJ2-7; D unclear. The V gene's germline CDR1 is SGHKS and CDR2 YYEKEE (reference sequence). V dropped 4 bases and J dropped 4 bases, with 9 bases sitting between them. This CDR3 comprises 12 residues. The DNA of the CDR3 is TGTGCCAGCAGCGAGGCGCGGTACGAGCAGTACTTC. Its translation: CASSEARYEQYF.

The chain has TRBV11-2 and TRBJ2-1, with TRBD2 matching 9 bases. The germline V gene has CDR1 SGHAT and CDR2 FQNNGV. The CDR3 runs to 17 residues. V shed 1 base, J shed 5 bases, and the junction held 9 bases outside the gene matches. This CDR3 is CASSLVTGGRADNEQFF. The CDR3 nucleotides read TGTGCCAGCAGCTTAGTCACGGGCGGGAGGGCCGACAATGAGCAGTTCTTC.

The chain joins TRBV28 to TRBJ1-2; perhaps TRBD1 as D (5 bases). The V end was cut by 3 bases, the J end by 3 bases, with 11 bases between. The CDR3 is made up of 14 amino acids. Germline V gives CDR1 MDHEN, CDR2 SYDVKM. CDR3: CASSFPDRYYGYTF. The CDR3 bases are TGTGCCAGCAGTTTTCCCGACAGATACTATGGCTACACCTTC.

J is TRBJ2-3 and V is TRBV5-1; TRBD1 matches at 10 bases. Germline-derived CDR1 and CDR2 are SGHRS and YFSETQ. The CDR3 has 16 residues. The junction had 7 bases not matched to a gene; V was cut back by 0 bases and J by 6 bases. The CDR3 spells CASSLDGTGVSDTQYF. Here the CDR3 DNA reads TGCGCCAGCAGCTTGGATGGGACAGGGGTGTCGGATACGCAGTATTTT.

This clone was seen a single time. The chain uses TRBV28 and TRBJ2-3, with D possibly being TRBD2 (5 bases). V was pared by 6 bases and J by 2 bases, with 15 bases between. In germline, CDR1 is MDHEN, CDR2 SYDVKM. This CDR3 region has 15 residues. The CDR3 loop reads CASSSAAEDTDTQYF. The DNA for the CDR3 is TGTGCCAGCAGCTCCGCAGCGGAGGACACAGATACGCAGTATTTT.